This TCR beta chain was identified in a study of identical twins. Study-wide results and limits: The study based its conclusions on cross-sectional statistical analysis and did not follow the same donors.

Template switching supplied a universal primer site; unique molecular identifiers were carried on the cDNA. TCRdb re-called the 5' RACE reads with MiXCR, one entry per CDR3 protein. The sample shows 1.5 million to 2 million distinct CDR3 sequences, around 29% of them seen only once. Per the germline V gene, CDR1 is MNHEY and CDR2 is SMNVEV (reference sequence). Trimming took off 5 bases at V and 4 bases at J, with 11 bases between the two ends. This CDR3 is 13 amino acids long. This clonotype was found a few times. The target antigen is unknown. The rearrangement links TRBV27 to TRBJ1-2; no firm D call. The sequence was obtained from a newborn girl in good health. Sequenced: cord blood. The CDR3 DNA follows: TGTGCCAGCAGTCTAAGGGTATCCTATGGCTACACCTTC. It codes for CASSLRVSYGYTF.